Listed here are 21 T cell receptor beta chains from one sample, sequenced in a study of blood T cell repertoires in COVID-19. Clones were read by immunoSEQ multiplex PCR, and TCRdb kept only the in-frame ones, dropping some. The sample shows 150,000 to 200,000 clones, about 88% of them seen only once. The specimen was peripheral blood. These receptors originate from a man younger than 35 with acute or convalescent COVID-19.

The J gene is TRBJ2-1, the V gene TRBV5-4; 13 positions agree with TRBD2. J gave up 0 bases and V 4 bases, and 7 bases lay outside the gene matches. The germline V gene has CDR1 SGHNT and CDR2 YYREEE (reference sequence). There are 18 residues in the CDR3. CDR3: CASSQGLAGTLSYNEQFF. The CDR3, as DNA: TGTGCCAGCAGCCAGGGACTAGCGGGGACTCTCTCCTACAATGAGCAGTTCTTC. The entire variable domain, with the rest obtained from reference TRBV5-4 and TRBJ2-1, is as follows: ETGVTQSPTHLIKTRGQQVTLRCSSQSGHNTVSWYQQALGQGPQFIFQYYREEENGRGNFPPRFSGLQFPNYSSELNVNALELDDSALYLCASSQGLAGTLSYNEQFFGPGTRLTVL.

Concerning this clone: Other DNA sequences of this sample code for an identical CDR3. This chain connects TRBV30 to TRBJ1-6; 10 bases align to TRBD1. Germline trimming cut 5 bases from V and 7 bases from J; bases unmatched to any gene: 5. From germline, CDR1 is GTSNPN and CDR2 SVGIG (reference sequence). The CDR3 runs to 14 residues. The CDR3 is CAWSPGQGNSPLHF. In nucleotides, the CDR3 is TGTGCCTGGTCCCCGGGACAGGGGAATTCACCCCTCCACTTT.

This clone has only a few counts. This sequence joins TRBV3-1 (or the pseudogene TRBV3-2) and TRBJ2-7, with D hard to call. The CDR3 is 14 residues long. V shed 1 base and J shed 0 bases, with 7 bases lying between them. Germline CDR1 and CDR2: LGHDT and YNNKEL (reference sequence). CDR3 protein: CASSQVYYSYEQYF. The DNA for the CDR3 is TGTGCCAGCAGCCAAGTGTATTACTCCTACGAGCAGTACTTC.

The chain links TRBV25-1 to TRBJ2-5, with TRBD1 matching over 7 bases. V was pared by 2 bases and J by 5 bases, with 5 bases of the junction left unmatched. This CDR3 spans 14 amino acids. The germline CDR1 and CDR2 sequences are MGHDK and SYGVNS. The CDR3 loop is CASSELHRGETQYF. The CDR3 region has the DNA TGTGCCAGCAGTGAACTCCACAGGGGCGAGACCCAGTACTTC.

This clone has a single count. This chain links TRBV6-5 with TRBJ1-2; 7 bases align to TRBD1. V was pared by 7 bases and J by 6 bases, with 14 bases of the junction left unmatched. Per the germline V gene, CDR1 is MNHEY and CDR2 is SVGAGI. This CDR3 has 15 amino acids. In DNA form, the CDR3 reads TGTGCCAGCACCAAAATGCGGGACAGAACCAATGGCTACACCTTC. This gives the protein CASTKMRDRTNGYTF.

This clone was found a few times. The chain uses TRBV18 and TRBJ2-7; TRBD2 might be the D (5 bases). V was clipped by 2 bases and J by 6 bases, with 11 bases between them. The CDR3 is 13 residues long. Germline assignment: CDR1 KGHSH and CDR2 LQKENI. Written as DNA, the CDR3 is TGTGCCAGCTCACCAGGGAGTTTGGTCGAGCAGTACTTC. Translation gives CASSPGSLVEQYF. The full variable domain, its missing parts supplied by reference TRBV18 and TRBJ2-7, is NAGVMQNPRHLVRRRGQEARLRCSPMKGHSHVYWYRQLPEEGLKFMVYLQKENIIDESGMPKERFSAEFPKEGPSILRIQQVVRGDSAAYFCASSPGSLVEQYFGPGTRLTVT.

V is TRBV9 and J is TRBJ2-3, with D perhaps matching TRBD1 (6 bases). Germline CDR1 is SGDLS and CDR2 is YYNGEE. V lost 0 bases and J lost 0, with 14 bases in between. The CDR3 covers 17 residues. CDR3 loop: CASSVGLRGLSTDTQYF. DNA for the CDR3: TGTGCCAGCAGCGTAGGTCTCAGGGGATTAAGCACAGATACGCAGTATTTT.

J is TRBJ1-4 and V is TRBV27; TRBD1 agrees at 9 bases. Losses at the gene ends were 1 base for V and 6 bases for J; bases not matched to a gene: 3. This CDR3 is built from 15 residues. The germline gives CDR1 MNHEY, CDR2 SMNVEV (reference sequence). As DNA, the CDR3 is TGTGCCAGCAGTTTATTCGGGACAGGGTATGAAAAACTGTTTTTT. It is translated as CASSLFGTGYEKLFF.

The rearrangement links TRBV25-1 to TRBJ2-5; D is possibly TRBD1 (6 bases). Germline values: CDR1 MGHDK, CDR2 SYGVNS. V was cut by 4 bases and J by 2 bases, with 11 bases left in between. CDR3 size: 14 residues. The CDR3 reads CASSGDGQQETQYF. The CDR3 DNA is TGTGCCAGCAGTGGGGATGGACAGCAAGAGACCCAGTACTTC.

The chain is built from TRBV5-1 and TRBJ2-7; 13 positions agree with TRBD2. The CDR3 runs 17 residues. V lost 0 bases, J lost 2 bases, and 5 bases stayed unmatched. Germline lookup yields CDR1 SGHRS and CDR2 YFSETQ. This CDR3 is CASSLGLAGGLTYEQYF. DNA for the CDR3: TGCGCCAGCAGCTTGGGACTAGCGGGGGGCCTCACCTACGAGCAGTACTTC.

This clone was counted a few times. CDR3 sequence reads: CASSELAGPYTQYF. The CDR3 DNA follows: TGTGCCAGCAGCGAACTAGCGGGGCCTTATACGCAGTATTTT. This chain joins TRBV7-3 and TRBJ2-3; TRBD2 matches 10 bases. J lost 7 bases, V lost 5 bases, and 6 bases had no gene match. CDR1 and CDR2 (germline): SGHTA, FQGTGA. CDR3 length: 14 residues.

The sample holds a few counts of this clone. Other DNA variants within this sample encode the same CDR3. The CDR3 DNA is TGTGCCAGCTCACCATCAGGGGGGACCGGGGAGCTGTTTTTT. Its translation: CASSPSGGTGELFF. The chain has TRBV18 and TRBJ2-2; D possibly corresponds to TRBD1 (7 bases). Germline V gene sequence: CDR1 KGHSH, CDR2 LQKENI. The CDR3 is made up of 14 amino acids. Trimming cost V 2 bases and J 5 bases, with 9 bases left between them.

The rearrangement joins TRBV6-5 to TRBJ2-2; 8 bases are a match to TRBD2. V was clipped by 6 bases and J by 1 base; unmatched bases: 1. CDR1 and CDR2 from the germline V gene are MNHEY and SVGAGI. The CDR3 consists of 14 residues. CDR3 amino acids: CASRTSGNTGELFF. The DNA of the CDR3 is TGTGCCAGCAGAACTAGCGGGAACACCGGGGAGCTGTTTTTT.

This chain links TRBV5-4 with TRBJ2-5; perhaps TRBD1 as D (5 bases). CDR3 size: 13 residues. CDR1 is SGHNT and CDR2 is YYREEE in the germline V gene (reference sequence). With 5 bases removed from V and 5 bases from J, the gap between germline ends came to 13 bases. As DNA, the CDR3 is TGTGCCAGCAGATCCAGGGATGGGGAGACCCAGTACTTC. Its protein product is CASRSRDGETQYF.

The V gene is TRBV3-1 (or the pseudogene TRBV3-2), the J gene TRBJ2-4; a possible D gene is TRBD2 (6 bases). CDR1 LGHDT and CDR2 YNNKEL come from the germline V gene (reference sequence). V shed 4 bases and J shed 1 base, with 17 bases lying between them. There are 17 residues in the CDR3. CDR3 amino acids: CASSPLGTSWAKNIQYF. The CDR3 nucleotides read TGTGCCAGCAGCCCTCTAGGCACTAGCTGGGCCAAAAACATTCAGTACTTC.

The chain links TRBV23-1 to TRBJ2-5; no reliable D call. TRBV23-1 is noted as an ORF with a role that remains uncertain. The V end lost 3 bases, the J end lost 0 bases, and 8 bases lay between the germline ends. The CDR3 covers 14 residues. This CDR3 reads CASSQRSNQETQYF. The CDR3 DNA sequence: TGCGCCAGCAGTCAGCGGAGCAACCAAGAGACCCAGTACTTC.

The J gene is TRBJ1-6, the V gene TRBV7-8; TRBD1 matches at 7 bases. V trimming: 5 bases; J trimming: 4 bases; junction bases outside the gene matches: 5. This CDR3 contains 15 residues. Germline V lookup: CDR1 SGHVS, CDR2 FQNEAQ. CDR3 sequence: CASSPGTAYNSPLHF. The CDR3 DNA reads TGTGCCAGCAGCCCGGGGACAGCTTATAATTCACCCCTCCACTTT. The complete variable domain, with remaining parts taken from reference TRBV7-8 and TRBJ1-6, reads GAGVSQSPRYKVAKRGQDVALRCDPISGHVSLFWYQQALGQGPEFLTYFQNEAQLDKSGLPSDRFFAERPEGSVSTLKIQRTQQEDSAVYLCASSPGTAYNSPLHFGNGTRLTVT.

The rearrangement joins TRBV7-3 to TRBJ2-1, with 7 bases lining up with TRBD2. The junction had 6 bases not matched to a gene; V was cut back by 5 bases and J by 8 bases. This CDR3 is built from 13 residues. Germline CDR1 reads SGHTA; CDR2 reads FQGTGA. CDR3 nucleotides: TGTGCCAGCAGCCCGCGGGGGTCGTATGAGCAGTTCTTC. As protein: CASSPRGSYEQFF. The whole variable domain, remainder taken from reference TRBV7-3 and TRBJ2-1, is GAGVSQTPSNKVTEKGKYVELRCDPISGHTALYWYRQSLGQGPEFLIYFQGTGAADDSGLPNDRFFAVRPEGSVSTLKIQRTERGDSAVYLCASSPRGSYEQFFGPGTRLTVL.

The gene calls are TRBV7-9 and TRBJ2-1, with a possible D match to TRBD2 (5 bases). The germline gives CDR1 SEHNR, CDR2 FQNEAQ (reference sequence). Deletions cut 1 base from V and 5 bases from J, with 6 bases between. The CDR3 spans 13 residues. The CDR3 here is CASSLVEDNEQFF. In DNA form, the CDR3 reads TGTGCCAGCAGCTTAGTGGAGGACAATGAGCAGTTCTTC.

The chain has TRBV11-2 and TRBJ1-1; 9 nucleotides match TRBD1. Germline assignment: CDR1 SGHAT and CDR2 FQNNGV. V dropped 5 bases and J dropped 0; count of bases not matched to a gene: 4. The CDR3 length is 15 residues. CDR3 sequence (DNA): TGTGCCAGCAGCCTGCGGACAGGGGTGAACACTGAAGCTTTCTTT. Amino acid sequence: CASSLRTGVNTEAFF. Supplemented by reference TRBV11-2 and TRBJ1-1, the full variable domain reads EAGVAQSPRYKIIEKRQSVAFWCNPISGHATLYWYQQILGQGPKLLIQFQNNGVVDDSQLPKDRFSAERLKGVDSTLKIQPAKLEDSAVYLCASSLRTGVNTEAFFGQGTRLTVV.

V and J are TRBV6-5 and TRBJ2-5, with D possibly matching TRBD1 (8 bases). The CDR3 loop spans 15 amino acids. Trimming cost V 7 bases and J 0 bases, with 15 bases left between them. Per germline, CDR1 MNHEY and CDR2 SVGAGI. CDR3: CASKQGGANQETQYF. As DNA, the CDR3 is TGTGCCAGCAAACAGGGGGGGGCGAACCAAGAGACCCAGTACTTC.